This T cell receptor beta chain originates from a study of T cell responses to AZD1222 COVID-19 vaccine. Regarding the study as a whole: Targets within unmutated variant regions were reportedly found for nearly half of spike-specific TCRs. White British people made up most donors, females outnumbered males, and clonal diversity was possibly underestimated. All repertoire sampling was performed exclusively after the peak T cell response. CD4 TCRs covered the whole spike, strongest at regions 160-218 and 743-854.

This CDR3 spans 15 amino acids. In germline, CDR1 is MNHEY, CDR2 SVGAGI. V was pared by 0 bases and J by 8 bases, with 13 bases between. This clone was recorded a few times. Its antigen is undetermined. The method was immunoSEQ multiplex PCR; TCRdb's version includes in-frame clones alone and lacks a portion of them. Here the sample spans tens of thousands of clones, about 83% being singletons. The chain is built from TRBV6-5 and TRBJ1-4; D is perhaps TRBD1 (6 bases). This receptor was taken from an adult who received the AZD1222 COVID-19 vaccine. The sample in question was peripheral blood, obtained 28 days after the second AZD1222 dose. The CDR3 nucleotides read TGTGCCAGCAGTTACTCGAGCAGGGGTGAAGAAAAACTGTTTTTT. Translation: CASSYSSRGEEKLFF.